This entry lists 14 T cell receptor beta chains sequenced from one sample in a study of cytomegalovirus exposure and HLA in healthy donors. Primers: 60 Vbeta forward and 13 Jbeta reverse. Only in-frame clones appear in the TCRdb table, and some are missing; sequencing was by immunoSEQ multiplex PCR. Here the sample spans 120,000 or so clones, about a sixth being singletons. Sequences were obtained from PBMCs. Receptors were obtained from a female donor in good health and CMV-seropositive.

The chain combines TRBV19 with TRBJ2-5; 8 bases line up with TRBD1. From germline, CDR1 is LNHDA and CDR2 SQIVND (reference sequence). V trimming: 6 bases; J trimming: 1 base; junction bases outside the gene matches: 7. The CDR3 is 15 residues long. The CDR3 sequence is CASSFRGRAQETQYF. In DNA form, the CDR3 reads TGTGCCAGTAGCTTCAGGGGGCGCGCCCAAGAGACCCAGTACTTC.

In its sample, this clone was seen a few times. The chain couples TRBV19 to TRBJ1-2; maybe TRBD1 (6 bases). The V gene lost 5 bases and the J gene lost 8 bases, with 15 bases spanning the gap. The CDR3 is 13 residues long. Germline lookup yields CDR1 LNHDA and CDR2 SQIVND (reference sequence). The CDR3 nucleotides are TGTGCCAGTAGTCTCACAGGGAACTCGGGCTACACCTTC. Its protein is CASSLTGNSGYTF.

This clone was seen only once. The chain links TRBV29-1 to TRBJ2-3, with 7 bases that match TRBD1. The V segment lost 7 bases and the J segment 0 bases; nucleotides outside the gene matches: 10. Germline V lookup: CDR1 SQVTM, CDR2 ANQGSEA. CDR3 length equals 15 residues. The CDR3 DNA sequence: TGCAGCGCCGTGCTTGGACAGGCGAGCACAGATACGCAGTATTTT. Amino acid sequence: CSAVLGQASTDTQYF.

The DNA of the CDR3 is TGCGCCAGCAGCCCGGGACAGGGATATGGCACAGATACGCAGTATTTT. Its protein product is CASSPGQGYGTDTQYF. The rearrangement joins TRBV5-1 to TRBJ2-3; 9 bases are a match to TRBD1. The germline V gene encodes CDR1 SGHRS and CDR2 YFSETQ. The CDR3 contains 16 residues. With V trimmed by 4 bases and J by 1 base, 7 bases remained unmatched.

The rearrangement uses TRBV19 and TRBJ1-5; D might be TRBD1 (5 bases). The V end lost 5 bases, the J end lost 6 bases, and 17 bases lay between the germline ends. This CDR3 region has 15 residues. The germline V gene encodes CDR1 LNHDA and CDR2 SQIVND (reference sequence). DNA of the CDR3: TGTGCCAGTAGTGGGGGGAATATGGGGGGTCAGCCCCAGCATTTT. This translates into CASSGGNMGGQPQHF.

This clone turned up a few times. This chain links TRBV28 with TRBJ1-2, with TRBD1 identical over 8 bases. V lost 4 bases and J lost 4; bases outside the gene matches: 11. The CDR3 length is 16 residues. CDR1 and CDR2 (germline): MDHEN, SYDVKM. DNA for the CDR3: TGTGCCAGCAGTTCCACCTCAGGGGGCTCCTCCTATGGCTACACCTTC. Translated: CASSSTSGGSSYGYTF.

Here the CDR3 reads CASSPWGLLEPQHF. CDR3 bases: TGTGCCAGTAGCCCGTGGGGGCTCCTGGAGCCCCAGCATTTT. The V call is TRBV19, the J call TRBJ1-5; D perhaps matches TRBD1 (6 bases). Germline CDR1 reads LNHDA; CDR2 reads SQIVND (reference sequence). V dropped 6 bases and J dropped 8 bases, with 17 bases sitting between them. This CDR3 comprises 14 residues.

This clone was observed a few times. V and J are TRBV4-3 and TRBJ1-1; D is unresolved. The germline V gene encodes CDR1 LGHNA and CDR2 YSLEER. The V end was cut by 4 bases, the J end by 5 bases, with 14 bases between. This CDR3 has 14 amino acids. The CDR3 DNA reads TGCGCCAGCAGCCCGCGCGCTGGTTGGACTGAAGCTTTCTTT. Translating it yields CASSPRAGWTEAFF.

This clone came up a few times. The chain employs TRBV5-1 and TRBJ2-7; 7 positions agree with TRBD1. V gave up 4 bases and J gave up 1 base; unmatched junction bases: 2. The CDR3 consists of 13 residues. Germline V lookup: CDR1 SGHRS, CDR2 YFSETQ. CDR3 coding DNA: TGCGCCAGCAGCAAGGGACAGTCCTACGAGCAGTACTTC. It specifies CASSKGQSYEQYF.

This chain joins TRBV6-5 and TRBJ2-3, with D hard to call. Trimming left V 6 bases short and J 6 bases short, with 16 bases between. The CDR3 totals 14 residues. Germline V gene data show CDR1 as MNHEY and CDR2 as SVGAGI. The DNA of the CDR3 is TGTGCCAGCAGCTCATCCCTACGTGCGGATACGCAGTATTTT. Its translation is CASSSSLRADTQYF.

This chain uses TRBV7-9 with TRBJ1-1, with a weak D call TRBD1 (5 bases). Trimming pared 6 bases from V and 2 bases from J, leaving 13 bases between. This CDR3 spans 14 amino acids. Germline V gives CDR1 SEHNR, CDR2 FQNEAQ (reference sequence). The CDR3 nucleotides are TGTGCCAGCAGGCTGGGAGGGGACAACACTGAAGCTTTCTTT. It is translated as CASRLGGDNTEAFF.

This clone was seen more than once but under ten times. The rearrangement links TRBV6-5 to TRBJ1-4, with 7 bases lining up with TRBD1. Losses at the gene ends were 6 bases for V and 4 bases for J; bases not matched to a gene: 5. Germline V gene data show CDR1 as MNHEY and CDR2 as SVGAGI. The CDR3 runs to 14 residues. CDR3 sequence (DNA): TGTGCCAGCAGGGAACAGGGGCGTAATGAAAAACTGTTTTTT. Amino acids: CASREQGRNEKLFF.

This clone was found a few times. The chain has TRBV5-1 and TRBJ1-4; maybe TRBD1 (6 bases). In germline, CDR1 is SGHRS, CDR2 YFSETQ. V was shortened by 0 bases and J by 6 bases, with 9 bases between the two germline ends. The CDR3 contains 14 residues. CDR3 in DNA: TGCGCCAGCAGCTTGGGGGGGCGGTATGAAAAACTGTTTTTT. Protein: CASSLGGRYEKLFF.

The CDR3 loop is CASSLNAGPTPYEQYF. CDR3 nucleotide sequence: TGCGCCAGCAGCTTGAATGCGGGGCCCACACCCTACGAGCAGTACTTC. The J gene is TRBJ2-7, the V gene TRBV5-1, with D perhaps matching TRBD2 (6 bases). V was shortened by 1 base and J by 2 bases, with 16 bases between the two germline ends. Germline CDR1 and CDR2: SGHRS and YFSETQ. The length of the CDR3 is 16 residues.